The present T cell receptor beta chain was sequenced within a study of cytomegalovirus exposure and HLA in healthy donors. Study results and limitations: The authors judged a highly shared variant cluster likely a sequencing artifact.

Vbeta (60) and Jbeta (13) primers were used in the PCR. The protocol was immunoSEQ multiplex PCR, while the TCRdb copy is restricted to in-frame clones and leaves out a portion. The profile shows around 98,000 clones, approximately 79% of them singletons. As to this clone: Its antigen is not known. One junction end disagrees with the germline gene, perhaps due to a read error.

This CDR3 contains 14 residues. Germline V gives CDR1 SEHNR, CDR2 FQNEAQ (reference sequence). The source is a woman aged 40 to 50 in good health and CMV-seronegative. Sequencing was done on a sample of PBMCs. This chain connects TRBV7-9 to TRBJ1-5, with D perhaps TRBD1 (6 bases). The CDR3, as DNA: TGTGCCAGCGGGTCAGGGGATGGGAATCAGCCCCAGAATTTT. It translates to CASGSGDGNQPQNF.